Reported below is one T cell receptor (beta chain). The sample belongs to a study of blood T cell repertoires in COVID-19. Germline CDR1 reads SGHKS; CDR2 reads YYEKEE (reference sequence). The CDR3 is 15 residues long. V dropped 4 bases and J dropped 6; count of bases not matched to a gene: 4. Generated by immunoSEQ multiplex PCR, the TCRdb table keeps only in-frame clones and is missing some. The sample yields approximately 170,000 clones, about 80% seen once. V usage is TRBV5-5 and J usage is TRBJ2-3; 14 bases line up with TRBD2. The sequence was collected from a woman of 80 years or more with acute or convalescent COVID-19. The source material was peripheral blood. The CDR3 DNA follows: TGTGCCAGCAGCGACCGACTAGCGGGAGGGGATACGCAGTATTTT. Its protein product is CASSDRLAGGDTQYF.